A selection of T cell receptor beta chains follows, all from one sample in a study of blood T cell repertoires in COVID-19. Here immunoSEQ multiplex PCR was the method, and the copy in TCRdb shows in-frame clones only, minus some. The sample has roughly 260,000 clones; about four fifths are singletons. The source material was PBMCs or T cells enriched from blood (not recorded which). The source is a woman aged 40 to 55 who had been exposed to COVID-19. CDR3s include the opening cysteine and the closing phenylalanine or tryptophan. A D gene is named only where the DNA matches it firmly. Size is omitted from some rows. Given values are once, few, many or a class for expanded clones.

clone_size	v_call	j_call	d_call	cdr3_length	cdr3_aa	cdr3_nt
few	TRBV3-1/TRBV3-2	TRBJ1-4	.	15	CASSQGGTGVEKLFF	TGTGCCAGCAGCCAAGGGGGTACGGGGGTGGAAAAACTGTTTTTT
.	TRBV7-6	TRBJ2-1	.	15	CASSLLPGSYNEQFF	TGTGCCAGCAGCTTACTTCCGGGCTCCTACAATGAGCAGTTCTTC
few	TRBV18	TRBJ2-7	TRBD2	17	CASSALTGTSGIYEQYF	TGTGCCAGCTCAGCGCTGACCGGGACTAGCGGGATCTACGAGCAGTACTTC
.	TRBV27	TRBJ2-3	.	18	CASSLYRERIGNKDTQYF	TGTGCCAGCAGTTTGTACAGGGAACGAATCGGAAATAAGGATACGCAGTATTTT
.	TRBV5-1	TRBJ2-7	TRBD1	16	CASSLELGQALTEQYF	TGCGCCAGCAGCTTGGAGCTAGGACAGGCCCTAACCGAGCAGTACTTC
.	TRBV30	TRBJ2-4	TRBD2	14	CAWSARLAGGRQYF	TGTGCCTGGAGTGCTCGACTAGCGGGGGGGCGGCAGTACTTC
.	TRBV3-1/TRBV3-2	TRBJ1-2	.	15	CASSQSWRQDYGYTF	TGTGCCAGCAGCCAATCCTGGAGGCAGGACTATGGCTACACCTTC
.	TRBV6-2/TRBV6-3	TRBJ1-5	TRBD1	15	CASSYGTGFNQPQHF	TGTGCCAGCAGTTACGGGACAGGGTTCAATCAGCCCCAGCATTTT
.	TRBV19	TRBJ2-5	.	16	CASSIGPPTRGETQYF	TGTGCCAGTAGTATAGGGCCCCCGACGAGAGGCGAGACCCAGTACTTC
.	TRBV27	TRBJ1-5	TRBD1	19	CASSPGPGQGISGNQPQHF	TGTGCCAGCAGCCCGGGGCCTGGACAGGGGATATCGGGCAATCAGCCCCAGCATTTT
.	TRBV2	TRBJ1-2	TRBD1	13	CASAWTGVNGYTF	TGTGCCAGCGCATGGACAGGGGTTAATGGCTACACCTTC
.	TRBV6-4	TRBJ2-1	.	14	CASSVGTPRDEQFF	TGTGCCAGCAGTGTTGGGACACCTAGGGATGAGCAGTTCTTC
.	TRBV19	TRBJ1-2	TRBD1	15	CASSKQGAVGYGYTF	TGTGCCAGTAGTAAACAGGGGGCCGTGGGTTATGGCTACACCTTC
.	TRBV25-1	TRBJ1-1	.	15	CASSVPGTLNTEAFF	TGTGCCAGCAGTGTCCCCGGGACATTGAACACTGAAGCTTTCTTT
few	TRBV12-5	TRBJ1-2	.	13	CASGPPGRGGYTF	TGTGCTAGTGGACCCCCCGGCAGGGGTGGCTACACCTTC
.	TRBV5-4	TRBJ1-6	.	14	CASSLARIPSPLHF	TGTGCCAGCAGCTTGGCGCGTATCCCTTCACCCCTCCACTTT
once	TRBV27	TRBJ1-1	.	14	CASSLGGLNTEAFF	TGTGCCAGCAGTTTGGGCGGGTTGAACACTGAAGCTTTCTTT
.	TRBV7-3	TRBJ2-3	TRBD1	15	CASSSGQGRSDTQYF	TGTGCCAGCAGCTCAGGACAGGGAAGGTCAGATACGCAGTATTTT
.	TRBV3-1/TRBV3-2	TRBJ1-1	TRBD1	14	CASSQVHRGTEAFF	TGTGCCAGCAGCCAAGTCCACAGGGGAACTGAAGCTTTCTTT
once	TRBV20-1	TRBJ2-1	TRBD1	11	CRGDSYNEQFF	TGCAGGGGGGACAGTTACAATGAGCAGTTCTTC
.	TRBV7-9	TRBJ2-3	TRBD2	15	CASNQAGGPTDTQYF	TGTGCCAGCAACCAAGCGGGGGGGCCAACGGATACGCAGTATTTT
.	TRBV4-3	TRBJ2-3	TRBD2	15	CASSPGRGVGDTQYF	TGCGCCAGCAGCCCAGGGCGGGGGGTTGGAGATACGCAGTATTTT
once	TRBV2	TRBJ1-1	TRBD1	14	CASSRGTGAIEAFF	TGTGCCAGCAGTCGGGGAACAGGGGCGATTGAAGCTTTCTTT
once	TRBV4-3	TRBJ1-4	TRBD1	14	CASSPGDRLVKLFF	TGCGCCAGCAGCCCAGGGGACAGGCTCGTAAAACTGTTTTTT
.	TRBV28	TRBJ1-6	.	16	CASRPLGLNYNSPLHF	TGTGCCAGCAGACCCCTGGGACTGAACTATAATTCACCCCTCCACTTT
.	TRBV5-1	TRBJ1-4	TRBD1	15	CASSLAAGGAEKLFF	TGCGCCAGCAGCTTGGCCGCAGGGGGCGCGGAAAAACTGTTTTTT
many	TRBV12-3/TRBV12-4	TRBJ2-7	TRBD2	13	CASGRGGPYEQYF	TGTGCCAGCGGCCGCGGGGGGCCCTACGAGCAGTACTTC
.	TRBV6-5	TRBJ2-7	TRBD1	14	CASKTGQNSYEQYF	TGTGCCAGCAAGACGGGACAGAACTCCTACGAGCAGTACTTC
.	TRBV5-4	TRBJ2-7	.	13	CASSLDTGYEQYF	TGTGCCAGCAGCTTGGATACAGGGTACGAGCAGTACTTC
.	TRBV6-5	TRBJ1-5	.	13	CASSTGINQPQHF	TGTGCCAGCAGCACGGGAATCAATCAGCCCCAGCATTTT
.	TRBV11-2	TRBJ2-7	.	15	CASSPRRGSAYEQYF	TGTGCCAGCAGCCCACGCCGTGGCAGCGCCTACGAGCAGTACTTC
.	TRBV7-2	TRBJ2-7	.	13	CASSLDQYYEQYF	TGTGCCAGCAGCTTAGACCAGTACTACGAGCAGTACTTC
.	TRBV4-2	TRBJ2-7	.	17	CASSQDQGTVVSYEQYF	TGTGCCAGCAGCCAAGATCAGGGAACAGTGGTCTCCTACGAGCAGTACTTC
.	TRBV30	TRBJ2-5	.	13	CALLTGRKETQYF	TGTGCCTTACTTACCGGGAGAAAAGAGACCCAGTACTTC
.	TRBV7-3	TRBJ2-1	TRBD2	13	CASSFSSGYEQFF	TGTGCCAGCAGCTTCTCTAGCGGCTATGAGCAGTTCTTC
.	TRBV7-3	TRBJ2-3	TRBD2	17	CASSLSSGVPLGDTQYF	TGTGCCAGCAGCTTAAGTAGCGGGGTCCCCCTAGGAGATACGCAGTATTTT
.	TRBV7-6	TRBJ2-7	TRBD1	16	CASSSRTGGFLGEQYF	TGTGCCAGCAGCTCCCGGACAGGGGGCTTCCTAGGCGAGCAGTACTTC
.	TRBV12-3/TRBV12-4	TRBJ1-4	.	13	CASSSGVSEKLFF	TGTGCCAGCAGTTCGGGAGTGAGTGAAAAACTGTTTTTT
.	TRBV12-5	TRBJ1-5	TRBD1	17	CASGFGDRDPSNQPQHF	TGTGCTAGTGGTTTTGGGGACAGGGATCCTAGCAATCAGCCCCAGCATTTT
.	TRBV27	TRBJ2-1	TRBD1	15	CASSAYGTGGNEQFF	TGTGCCAGCAGTGCATACGGGACAGGGGGCAATGAGCAGTTCTTC
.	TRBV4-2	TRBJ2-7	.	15	CASSPTGGPLYEQYF	TGTGCCAGCAGCCCGACCGGCGGGCCTCTCTACGAGCAGTACTTC
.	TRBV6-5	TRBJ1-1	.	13	CASSVGQNTEAFF	TGTGCCAGCAGCGTGGGCCAAAACACTGAAGCTTTCTTT
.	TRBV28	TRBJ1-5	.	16	CASSYETPRVGQPQHF	TGTGCCAGCAGTTACGAAACCCCCAGGGTAGGGCAGCCCCAGCATTTT
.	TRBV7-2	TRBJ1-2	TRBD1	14	CASSWATGIYGYTF	TGTGCCAGCAGCTGGGCGACAGGGATATATGGCTACACCTTC
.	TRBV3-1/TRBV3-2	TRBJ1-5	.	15	CASSQVQGVGQPQHF	TGTGCCAGCAGCCAAGTTCAGGGCGTGGGCCAGCCCCAGCATTTT
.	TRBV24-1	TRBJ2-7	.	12	CAFRMTPSEQYF	TGTGCGTTCCGCATGACACCCTCCGAGCAGTACTTC